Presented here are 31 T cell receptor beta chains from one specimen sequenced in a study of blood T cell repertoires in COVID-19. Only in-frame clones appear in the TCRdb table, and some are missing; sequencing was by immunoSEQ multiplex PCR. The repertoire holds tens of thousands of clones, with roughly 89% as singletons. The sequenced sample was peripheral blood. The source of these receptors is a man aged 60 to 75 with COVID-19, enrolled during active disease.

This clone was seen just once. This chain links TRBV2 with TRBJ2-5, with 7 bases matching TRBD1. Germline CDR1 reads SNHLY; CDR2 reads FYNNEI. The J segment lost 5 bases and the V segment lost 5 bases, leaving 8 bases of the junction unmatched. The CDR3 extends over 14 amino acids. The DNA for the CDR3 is TGTGCCAGCAGTTTACAGGGGATCACGGAGACCCAGTACTTC. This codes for CASSLQGITETQYF.

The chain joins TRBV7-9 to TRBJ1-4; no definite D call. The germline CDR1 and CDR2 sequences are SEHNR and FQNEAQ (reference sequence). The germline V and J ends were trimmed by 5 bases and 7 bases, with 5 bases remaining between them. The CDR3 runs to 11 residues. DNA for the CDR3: TGTGCCAGCAGCGAGGGTGAAAAACTGTTTTTT. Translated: CASSEGEKLFF. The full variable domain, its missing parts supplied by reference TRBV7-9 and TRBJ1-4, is DTGVSQNPRHKITKRGQNVTFRCDPISEHNRLYWYRQTLGQGPEFLTYFQNEAQLEKSRLLSDRFSAERPKGSFSTLEIQRTEQGDSAMYLCASSEGEKLFFGSGTQLSVL.

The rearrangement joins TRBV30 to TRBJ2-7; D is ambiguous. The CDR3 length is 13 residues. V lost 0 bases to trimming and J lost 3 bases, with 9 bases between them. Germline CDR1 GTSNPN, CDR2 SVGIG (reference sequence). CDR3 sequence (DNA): TGTGCCTGGAGTGTGTCCAGCGTCTACGAGCAGTACTTC. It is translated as CAWSVSSVYEQYF.

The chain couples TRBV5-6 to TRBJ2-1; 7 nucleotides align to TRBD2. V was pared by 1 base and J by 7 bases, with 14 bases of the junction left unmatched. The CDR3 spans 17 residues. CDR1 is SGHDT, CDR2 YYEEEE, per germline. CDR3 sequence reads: CASSLWELALGKNEQFF. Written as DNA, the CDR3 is TGTGCCAGCAGCTTGTGGGAACTAGCGTTGGGGAAGAATGAGCAGTTCTTC.

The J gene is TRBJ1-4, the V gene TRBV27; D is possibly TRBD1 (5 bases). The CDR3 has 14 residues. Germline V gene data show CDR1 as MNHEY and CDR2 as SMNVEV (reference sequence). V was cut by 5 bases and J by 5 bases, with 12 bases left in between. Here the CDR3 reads CASSQDRVNEKLFF. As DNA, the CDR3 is TGTGCCAGCAGTCAAGACAGAGTAAATGAAAAACTGTTTTTT.

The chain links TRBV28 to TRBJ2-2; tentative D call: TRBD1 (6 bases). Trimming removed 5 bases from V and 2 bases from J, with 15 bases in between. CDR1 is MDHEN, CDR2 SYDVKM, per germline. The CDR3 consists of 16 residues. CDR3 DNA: TGTGCCAGCAGTCGCCAGGGGTTACCTAACACCGGGGAGCTGTTTTTT. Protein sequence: CASSRQGLPNTGELFF.

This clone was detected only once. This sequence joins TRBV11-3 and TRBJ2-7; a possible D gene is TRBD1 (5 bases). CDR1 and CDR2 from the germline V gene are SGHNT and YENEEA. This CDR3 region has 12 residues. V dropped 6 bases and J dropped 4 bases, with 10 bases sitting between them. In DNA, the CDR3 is TGTGCCAGCAGTTCTTCAGGGTACGAGCAGTACTTC. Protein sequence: CASSSSGYEQYF.

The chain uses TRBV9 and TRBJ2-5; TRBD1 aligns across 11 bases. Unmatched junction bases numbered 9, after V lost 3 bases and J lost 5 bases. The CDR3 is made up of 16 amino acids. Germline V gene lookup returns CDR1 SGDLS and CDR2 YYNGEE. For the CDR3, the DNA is TGTGCCAGCAGCGCCAGAGGACAGGGGGCAAGTGAGACCCAGTACTTC. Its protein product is CASSARGQGASETQYF.

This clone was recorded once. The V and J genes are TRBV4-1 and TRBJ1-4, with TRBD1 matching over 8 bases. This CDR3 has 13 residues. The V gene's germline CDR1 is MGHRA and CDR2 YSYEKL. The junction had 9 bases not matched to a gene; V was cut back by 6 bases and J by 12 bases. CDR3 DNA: TGCGCCAGCAGTCAGGACAGGGCCAGAGAACTGTTTTTT. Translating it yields CASSQDRARELFF.

The chain's CDR3 is CASSQDRSGRYGYTF. In nucleotides, the CDR3 is TGCGCCAGCAGCCAAGATCGATCAGGGAGGTATGGCTACACCTTC. The gene calls are TRBV4-3 and TRBJ1-2; tentatively, D is TRBD1 (5 bases). The CDR3 spans 15 residues. Germline-derived CDR1 and CDR2 are LGHNA and YSLEER. Trimming removed 0 bases from V and 5 bases from J, with 13 bases in between.

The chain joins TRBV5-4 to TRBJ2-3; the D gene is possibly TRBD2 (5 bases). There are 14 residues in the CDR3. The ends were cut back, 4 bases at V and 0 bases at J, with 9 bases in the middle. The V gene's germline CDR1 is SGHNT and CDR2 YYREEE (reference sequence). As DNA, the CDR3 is TGTGCCAGCAGCCCACAGCGGAGCACAGATACGCAGTATTTT. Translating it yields CASSPQRSTDTQYF.

The CDR3 loop reads CAWSVGADTQYF. The CDR3 region has the DNA TGTGCCTGGAGTGTGGGAGCAGATACGCAGTATTTT. The V and J genes are TRBV30 and TRBJ2-3; TRBD2 is a possible D gene (5 bases). Germline V gene sequence: CDR1 GTSNPN, CDR2 SVGIG (reference sequence). The CDR3 spans 12 residues. V was cut by 0 bases and J by 4 bases, with 5 bases left in between.

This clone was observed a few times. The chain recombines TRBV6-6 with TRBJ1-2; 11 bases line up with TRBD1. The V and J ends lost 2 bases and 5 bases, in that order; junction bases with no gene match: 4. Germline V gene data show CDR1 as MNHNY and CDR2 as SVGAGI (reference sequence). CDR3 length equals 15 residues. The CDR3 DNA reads TGTGCCAGCAGTTACACGGGGACAGGGGGTTATGGCTACACCTTC. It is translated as CASSYTGTGGYGYTF.

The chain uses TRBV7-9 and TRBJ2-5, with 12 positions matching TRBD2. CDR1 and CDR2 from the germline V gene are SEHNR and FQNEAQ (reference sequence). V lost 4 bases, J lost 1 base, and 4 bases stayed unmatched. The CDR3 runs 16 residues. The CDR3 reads CASSSTTSGSQETQYF. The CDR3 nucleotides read TGTGCCAGCAGCTCCACGACTAGCGGGAGCCAAGAGACCCAGTACTTC.

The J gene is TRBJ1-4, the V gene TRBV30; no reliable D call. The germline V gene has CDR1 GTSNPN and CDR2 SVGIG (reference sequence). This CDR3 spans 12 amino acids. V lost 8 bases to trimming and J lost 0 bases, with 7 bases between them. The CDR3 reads CAAAATNEKLFF. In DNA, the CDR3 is TGTGCCGCTGCGGCAACTAATGAAAAACTGTTTTTT.

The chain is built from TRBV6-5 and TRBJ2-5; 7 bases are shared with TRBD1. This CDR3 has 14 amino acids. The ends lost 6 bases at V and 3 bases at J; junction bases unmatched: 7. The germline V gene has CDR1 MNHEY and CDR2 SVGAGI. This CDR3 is CASSPGQTEETQYF. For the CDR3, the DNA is TGTGCCAGCAGCCCGGGACAGACGGAAGAGACCCAGTACTTC.

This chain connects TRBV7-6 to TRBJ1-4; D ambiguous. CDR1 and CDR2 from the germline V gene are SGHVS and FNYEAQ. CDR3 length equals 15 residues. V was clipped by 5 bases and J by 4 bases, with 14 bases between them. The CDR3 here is CASSLRGFGNEKLFF. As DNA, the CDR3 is TGTGCCAGCAGCCTTCGGGGATTTGGTAATGAAAAACTGTTTTTT.

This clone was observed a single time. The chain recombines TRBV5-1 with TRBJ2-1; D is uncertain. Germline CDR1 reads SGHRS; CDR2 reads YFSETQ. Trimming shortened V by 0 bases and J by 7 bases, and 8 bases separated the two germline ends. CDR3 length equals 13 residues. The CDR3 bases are TGCGCCAGCAGCTTGGACGATCAGAATGAGCAGTTCTTC. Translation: CASSLDDQNEQFF.

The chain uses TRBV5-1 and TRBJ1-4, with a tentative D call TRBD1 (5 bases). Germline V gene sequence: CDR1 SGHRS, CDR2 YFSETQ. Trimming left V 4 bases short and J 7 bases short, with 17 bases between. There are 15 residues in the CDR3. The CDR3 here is CASSVESGGGEKLFF. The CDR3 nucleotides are TGCGCCAGCAGCGTAGAAAGCGGGGGAGGTGAAAAACTGTTTTTT.

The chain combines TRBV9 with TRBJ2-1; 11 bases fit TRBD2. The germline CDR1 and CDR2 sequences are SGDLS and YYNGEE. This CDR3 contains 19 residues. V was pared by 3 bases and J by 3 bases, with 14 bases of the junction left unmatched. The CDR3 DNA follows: TGTGCCAGCAGCGAGGGGACTAGCGGACGCCCACCCTACTACAATGAGCAGTTCTTC. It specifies CASSEGTSGRPPYYNEQFF.

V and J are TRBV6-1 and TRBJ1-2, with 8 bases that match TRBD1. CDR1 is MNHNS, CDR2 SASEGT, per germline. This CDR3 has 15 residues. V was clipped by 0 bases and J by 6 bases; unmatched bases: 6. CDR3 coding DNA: TGTGCCAGCAGTGAAGCCCAGACAGGGGAACATGGCTACACCTTC. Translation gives CASSEAQTGEHGYTF.

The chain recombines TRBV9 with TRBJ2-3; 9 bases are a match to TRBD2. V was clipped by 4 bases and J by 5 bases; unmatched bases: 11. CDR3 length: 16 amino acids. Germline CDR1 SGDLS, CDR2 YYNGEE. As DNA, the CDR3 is TGTGCCAGCAGCCCCCCCATAGCGGGAGTGGGAGATACGCAGTATTTT. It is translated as CASSPPIAGVGDTQYF.

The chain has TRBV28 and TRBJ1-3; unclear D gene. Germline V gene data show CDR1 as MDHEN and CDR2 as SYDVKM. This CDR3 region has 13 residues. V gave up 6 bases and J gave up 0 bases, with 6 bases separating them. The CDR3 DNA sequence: TGTGCCAGCAGACACCGCTCTGGAAACACCATATATTTT. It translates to CASRHRSGNTIYF.

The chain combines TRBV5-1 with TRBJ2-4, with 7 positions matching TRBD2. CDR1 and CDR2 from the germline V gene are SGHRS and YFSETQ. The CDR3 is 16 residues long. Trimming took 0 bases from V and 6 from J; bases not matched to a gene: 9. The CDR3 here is CASSLGNAGRGNIQYF. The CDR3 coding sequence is TGCGCCAGCAGCTTGGGCAATGCAGGGAGGGGAAACATTCAGTACTTC. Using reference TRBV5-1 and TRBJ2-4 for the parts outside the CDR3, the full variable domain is KAGVTQTPRYLIKTRGQQVTLSCSPISGHRSVSWYQQTPGQGLQFLFEYFSETQRNKGNFPGRFSGRQFSNSRSEMNVSTLELGDSALYLCASSLGNAGRGNIQYFGAGTRLSVL.

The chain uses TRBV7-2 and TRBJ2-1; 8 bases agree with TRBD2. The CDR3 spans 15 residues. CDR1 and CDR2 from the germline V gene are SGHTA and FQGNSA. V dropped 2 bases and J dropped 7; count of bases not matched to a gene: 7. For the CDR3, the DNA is TGTGCCAGCAGCTTATATGGGACTAGGGGAAATGAGCAGTTCTTC. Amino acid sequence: CASSLYGTRGNEQFF. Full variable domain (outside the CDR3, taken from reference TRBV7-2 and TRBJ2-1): GAGVSQSPSNKVTEKGKDVELRCDPISGHTALYWYRQSLGQGLEFLIYFQGNSAPDKSGLPSDRFSAERTGGSVSTLTIQRTQQEDSAVYLCASSLYGTRGNEQFFGPGTRLTVL.

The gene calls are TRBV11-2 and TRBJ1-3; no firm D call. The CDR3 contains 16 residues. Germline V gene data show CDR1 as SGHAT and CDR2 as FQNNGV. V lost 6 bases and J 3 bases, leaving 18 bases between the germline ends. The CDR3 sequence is CASRHPWAQHGNTIYF. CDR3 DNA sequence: TGTGCCAGCAGGCATCCCTGGGCCCAACATGGAAACACCATATATTTT.

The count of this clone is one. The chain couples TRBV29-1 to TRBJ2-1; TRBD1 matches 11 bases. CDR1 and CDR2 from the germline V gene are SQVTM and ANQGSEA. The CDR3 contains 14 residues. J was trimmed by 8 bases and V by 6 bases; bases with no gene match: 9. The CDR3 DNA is TGCAGCGTCGAGGGACAGGGGGTCCGGGATGAGCAGTTCTTC. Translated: CSVEGQGVRDEQFF.

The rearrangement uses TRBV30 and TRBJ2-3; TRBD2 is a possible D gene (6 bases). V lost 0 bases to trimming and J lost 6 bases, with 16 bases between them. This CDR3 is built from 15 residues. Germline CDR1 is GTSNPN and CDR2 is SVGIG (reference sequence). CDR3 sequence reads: CAWSVELALTDTQYF. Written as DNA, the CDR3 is TGTGCCTGGAGTGTAGAACTAGCTCTCACGGATACGCAGTATTTT.

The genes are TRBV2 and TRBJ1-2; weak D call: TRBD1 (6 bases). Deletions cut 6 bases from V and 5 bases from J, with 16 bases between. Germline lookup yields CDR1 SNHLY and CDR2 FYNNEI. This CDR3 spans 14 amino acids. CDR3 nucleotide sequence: TGTGCCAGCAGATTACCGGACAGAAGTTATGGCTACACCTTC. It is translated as CASRLPDRSYGYTF.

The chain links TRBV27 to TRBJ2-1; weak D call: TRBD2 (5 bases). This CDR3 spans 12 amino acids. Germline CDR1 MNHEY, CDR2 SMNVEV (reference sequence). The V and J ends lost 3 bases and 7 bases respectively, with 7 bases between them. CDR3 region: CASSFRGNEQFF. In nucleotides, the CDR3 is TGTGCCAGCAGTTTCCGCGGGAATGAGCAGTTCTTC.

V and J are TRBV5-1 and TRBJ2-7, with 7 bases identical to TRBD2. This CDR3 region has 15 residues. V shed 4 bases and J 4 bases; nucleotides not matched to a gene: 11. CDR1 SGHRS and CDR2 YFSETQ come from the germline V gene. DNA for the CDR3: TGCGCCAGCAGCCCAAAGCGGGACGTAGGATACGAGCAGTACTTC. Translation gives CASSPKRDVGYEQYF. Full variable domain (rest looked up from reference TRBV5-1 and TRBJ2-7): KAGVTQTPRYLIKTRGQQVTLSCSPISGHRSVSWYQQTPGQGLQFLFEYFSETQRNKGNFPGRFSGRQFSNSRSEMNVSTLELGDSALYLCASSPKRDVGYEQYFGPGTRLTVT.